This T cell receptor beta chain was recovered during a study of blood T cells in healthy people across ages. Study outcomes and limitations: TCR beta diversity per million T cells fell roughly linearly with age.

The draw of peripheral blood yielded roughly 9.1 milliliters from each donor. V dropped 4 bases and J dropped 3 bases, with 10 bases sitting between them. The CDR3 covers 13 residues. Germline CDR1 and CDR2: SGHTA and FQGNSA. A sample-barcoded 5' primer and a J-beta primer mix were used in a second PCR of roughly 6 to 11 cycles. Paired-end reads containing CDR3 totaled no fewer than 2.5 million for each sample. Each CDR3 protein is one row after TCRdb ran MiXCR on the 5' RACE reads. This table has 1.5 million to 1.8 million distinct CDR3 sequences, 35% to 45% appearing once. As concerns this clonotype: Its antigen is undetermined.

The sequenced sample consisted of blood. The V call is TRBV7-2, the J call TRBJ2-7; maybe TRBD2 (5 bases). The sequence derives from a woman in her late teens or twenties in good health. The CDR3 sequence is CASSYPGLYEQYF. The CDR3 DNA is TGTGCCAGCAGCTACCCCGGACTCTACGAGCAGTACTTC.